The rows below give T cell receptor beta chains drawn from one sample of a study of Ad26.COV2.S vaccination and SARS-CoV-2 variants. Method: immunoSEQ multiplex PCR; TCRdb's copy keeps in-frame clones and lacks some. The profile shows around 300,000 clones, about nine tenths of them singletons. The sample consisted of peripheral blood, taken in a trial of Ad26.COV2.S vaccine versus placebo. Source of these receptors: a person aged 18-65 years who received the Ad26.COV2.S COVID-19 vaccine or a placebo. Each CDR3 is given with its conserved first and last residue. A D gene is named only where the DNA matches it firmly. A clone size is listed for some rows: how often the clone was seen (once, few, many), or a class if it is expanded.

d_call j_call v_call clone_size cdr3_aa cdr3_nt
NA TRBJ2-1 TRBV30 NA CAWSAEGEQFF TGTGCCTGGAGTGCGGAAGGGGAGCAGTTCTTC
TRBD1 TRBJ1-2 TRBV11-3 NA CASTTLRGVGGYTF TGTGCCAGCACAACGCTCAGGGGGGTTGGTGGCTACACCTTC
TRBD2 TRBJ2-2 TRBV12-5 NA CATRAGYTGELFF TGTGCTACCCGAGCGGGGTACACCGGGGAGCTGTTTTTT
NA TRBJ1-1 TRBV6-5 NA CASSYQNTEAFF TGTGCCAGCAGTTACCAGAACACTGAAGCTTTCTTT
NA TRBJ2-3 TRBV5-1 NA CASSPGVPSTDTQYF TGCGCCAGCAGCCCAGGGGTACCTAGCACAGATACGCAGTATTTT
NA TRBJ1-1 TRBV5-8 NA CASSPLGSQGNTEAFF TGTGCCAGCAGCCCGCTTGGGTCGCAGGGGAACACTGAAGCTTTCTTT
TRBD1 TRBJ1-2 TRBV6-5 NA CASSYPRTGGSYGYTF TGTGCCAGCAGTTACCCTCGGACAGGGGGGTCCTATGGCTACACCTTC
TRBD1 TRBJ1-4 TRBV9 NA CASSVDPPVQGAQGNEKLFF TGTGCCAGCAGCGTAGATCCTCCCGTACAGGGGGCGCAGGGTAATGAAAAACTGTTTTTT
TRBD1 TRBJ2-1 TRBV3-1/TRBV3-2 many CASSLPGTGNEQFF TGTGCCAGCAGCCTTCCCGGGACAGGCAATGAGCAGTTCTTC
NA TRBJ1-6 TRBV28 NA CASSFRRVGSPLHF TGTGCCAGCAGTTTCCGGAGGGTAGGATCACCCCTCCACTTT
TRBD2 TRBJ2-3 TRBV2 NA CASSDRAGGSDTQYF TGTGCCAGCAGTGACAGAGCGGGAGGGTCAGATACGCAGTATTTT
TRBD1 TRBJ1-5 TRBV6-6 NA CASSLAPRTGGIGNNQPQHF TGTGCCAGCAGTCTTGCTCCCAGGACAGGGGGCATTGGAAACAATCAGCCCCAGCATTTT
TRBD2 TRBJ2-7 TRBV3-1/TRBV3-2 NA CASSQDGTSGGPYEQYF TGTGCCAGCAGCCAAGATGGGACTAGCGGGGGTCCCTACGAGCAGTACTTC
NA TRBJ1-2 TRBV6-1 once CASSDGGGYGYGYTF TGTGCCAGCAGTGATGGGGGAGGATATGGGTATGGCTACACCTTC
NA TRBJ1-1 TRBV6-2/TRBV6-3 NA CASSYSEGGGTEAFF TGTGCCAGCAGTTACTCGGAGGGCGGTGGCACTGAAGCTTTCTTT
NA TRBJ2-1 TRBV9 once CASSVAVSRGDNEQFF TGTGCCAGCAGCGTAGCTGTGAGTAGAGGGGACAATGAGCAGTTCTTC
TRBD1 TRBJ1-1 TRBV2 NA CASGGQTNTEAFF TGTGCCAGCGGGGGACAGACGAACACTGAAGCTTTCTTT
NA TRBJ1-1 TRBV15 NA CATSRDHSLIRVAFF TGTGCCACCAGCAGAGATCATTCGCTGATCCGGGTAGCTTTCTTT
NA TRBJ2-7 TRBV7-9 NA CASTGVAYEQYF TGTGCCAGCACCGGTGTGGCCTACGAGCAGTACTTC
NA TRBJ1-5 TRBV28 once CASRLTDSNQPQHF TGTGCCAGCAGACTGACAGATAGCAATCAGCCCCAGCATTTT
TRBD1 TRBJ1-6 TRBV27 NA CASSLGQGNSPLHF TGTGCCAGCAGTCTGGGACAGGGTAATTCACCCCTCCACTTT
NA TRBJ1-5 TRBV12-3/TRBV12-4 NA CASSEGQPQHF TGTGCCAGCAGTGAAGGACAGCCCCAGCATTTT
NA TRBJ1-2 TRBV21-1 NA CASSNVRERTGYGYTF TGTGCCAGCAGCAACGTCCGCGAAAGGACAGGGTATGGCTACACCTTC
NA TRBJ2-3 TRBV9 NA CASSVAQTDTQYF TGTGCCAGCAGCGTGGCGCAGACAGATACGCAGTATTTT
TRBD2 TRBJ2-7 TRBV6-2/TRBV6-3 NA CASSPRRAGALYEQYF TGTGCCAGCAGCCCTCGTCGAGCGGGGGCCCTCTACGAGCAGTACTTC
NA TRBJ2-7 TRBV7-9 NA CASSLDSISYEQYF TGTGCCAGCAGCTTAGACAGTATCTCCTACGAGCAGTACTTC
TRBD2 TRBJ2-1 TRBV20-1 NA CSACVSSGTYNEQFF TGCAGTGCTTGTGTTTCTAGCGGCACCTACAATGAGCAGTTCTTC
TRBD1 TRBJ1-5 TRBV6-5 NA CASSTGQGYQPQHF TGTGCCAGCAGTACGGGACAGGGGTATCAGCCCCAGCATTTT
NA TRBJ1-5 TRBV5-1 NA CASSLGGTGSNQPQHF TGCGCCAGCAGCTTAGGGGGTACAGGAAGCAATCAGCCCCAGCATTTT
TRBD2 TRBJ2-5 TRBV18 NA CASSPGLAGVLEETQYF TGTGCCAGCTCACCTGGCCTAGCGGGAGTTTTAGAAGAGACCCAGTACTTC
NA TRBJ2-2 TRBV7-9 NA CASSSTSGANTGELFF TGTGCCAGCAGCTCTACCAGCGGAGCGAACACCGGGGAGCTGTTTTTT